This TCR beta chain was captured by sequencing in a study of PD-1 blockade in classical Hodgkin lymphoma (dated by TCRdb to 2020 to 2021). General notes on the study: Nivolumab dosing was 3 mg/kg intravenously every 2 weeks, continuing until either disease progression or unacceptable toxicity. A peripheral blood immune signature of response to PD-1 blockade in classical Hodgkin lymphoma was defined using TCR beta sequencing and CyTOF.

This clone appeared a single time. Its recognized antigen is unknown. Base-call qualities are not available, and no considerably larger clone is one nucleotide away. Genomic DNA was isolated using the Qiagen DNeasy kit from unsorted PBMCs as well as from negatively selected CD4+ and CD8+ fractions. TCR beta CDR3 regions were subjected to amplification by immunoSEQ multiplex PCR with primers that anneal to V and J segments. Amplification bias was minimized using a synthetic immune receptor repertoire, and residual bias was removed computationally after sequencing. Per the original workflow: Custom Python scripts were used to quantify repertoire diversity as the Shannon entropy index. Unsorted, CD4+ and CD8+ repertoires were analyzed separately, except in combined analyses where CD4+ and CD8+ sequences were merged in silico. A clone was considered expanded if an increase in frequency of at least 2-fold after treatment relative to C1D1 was found, and a pseudocount of 0.5 was applied to clones undetected at baseline. Singleton clones were defined as clones with 0 or 1 copy at C1D1, and non-singleton clones were defined as clones with 2 or more copies. By matching protein sequences in sorted samples from the same patient, clones expanded in unsorted samples were annotated as CD4+, CD8+ or unknown. Wilcoxon tests on paired samples were used to test changes in diversity from C1D1 to C4D1. Imported from immuneACCESS, the table was reduced by TCRdb to in-frame sequences with V and J called. These copies leave out some clones; in studies compared against another copy, an unresolved V gene accounts for under half, and the cause of the remainder is not known. D and trimming were read from the DNA, whereas the V and J calls and clone size are those reported in that table. Within this sample are about 100,000 clones, with 85% to 90% of them counted one time only. The ten biggest clones cover under 8% of the sample.

The CDR3 has 15 amino acids, counting the end cysteine and phenylalanine. The entry retains the CDR3 DNA only, 45 bases that are in frame from base 1. Between the V and J ends, shortened by 2 bases and 4 bases respectively, the junction contains 14 bases. CDR1 and CDR2, per the germline V gene (reference sequence), are LNHDA and SQIVND. This specimen's time point label, per the study, means: cycle 2 day 1 (C2D1) of nivolumab. Every trial patient had relapsed after autologous stem cell transplantation, and cohorts A, B and C differed in prior brentuximab vedotin exposure. The trial cohort comprised a few dozen patients with relapsed/refractory classical Hodgkin lymphoma whose best overall responses were complete response, partial response or progressive disease. In the multi-cohort phase II CheckMate 205 trial, trial patients received single-agent nivolumab. An independent review committee assessed best overall response by applying the 2007 International Working Group response criteria. PBMCs from the trial were collected at three points: immediately before nivolumab initiation (C1D1), and during therapy at cycle 2 day 1 and cycle 4 day 1. Peripheral blood was collected in 8 mL Vacutainer Cell Preparation Tubes, from which PBMCs were isolated by centrifugation and then cryopreserved.

Overall results and qualifications from the work: CD4+ but not CD8+ TCR diversity rose significantly by C4D1 (p=0.0027 vs p=0.16), most apparent in complete responders (p=0.02). Newly diagnosed patients were reported to have lower baseline TCR diversity than healthy donors, and relapsed/refractory patients were reported to have lower baseline TCR diversity still. Lower diversity was seen in patients whose nivolumab began less than 1 year after ASCT, and these patients were left out of later analyses so that immune reconstitution would not confound the results. The study covered only a single clinical trial cohort, and the causes of the repertoire differences, possibly disease activity or prior therapy, were still not defined. Baseline diversity similar to that of newly diagnosed patients was observed in trial patients achieving complete response, whereas significantly lower diversity was observed in partial responders and progressors.

This TCR was sampled from a human donor with classical Hodgkin lymphoma. The material sequenced was peripheral blood mononuclear cells (PBMCs), taken before the second cycle of nivolumab. This chain is built from TRBV19 and TRBJ1-2; TRBD1 could be the D gene, as 6 bases match. The DNA sequence is given as TGTGCCAGTAGTATAAGGCTCGACAGGAGCTATGGCTACACCTTC. This gives the protein CASSIRLDRSYGYTF.